This record covers a single T cell receptor (beta chain). Its antigen is not identified. The data are from a study of cytomegalovirus exposure and HLA in healthy donors. 60 Vbeta and 13 Jbeta primers were used in PCR. Authors' methods: An analysis performed later counted roughly 80 million unique TCR beta chains (roughly 11 million of them shared). Measured with immunoSEQ multiplex PCR; TCRdb has only the in-frame clones, and not every one. Clone size and the V and J calls come from that table; the DNA yielded D and trimming. The table includes about 170,000 clones, about 81% detected once. The CDR3 covers 14 residues. Germline V gene data show CDR1 as MNHEY and CDR2 as SMNVEV (reference sequence). The study's findings and limits: Cytomegalovirus status, reportedly, was diagnosed with high specificity and sensitivity by the classifier.

This chain uses TRBV27 with TRBJ2-5; a weak D match, TRBD2 (5 bases). The J call is uncertain, as TRBJ2-7 better fits the DNA end. The specimen was PBMCs. The TCR sequence derives from a woman between 18 and 29 years old in good health and CMV-seronegative. For the CDR3, the DNA is TGTGCCAGCAGCCGAAAACCTAGCTTCTACGAGCAGTACTTC. Its translation is CASSRKPSFYEQYF.